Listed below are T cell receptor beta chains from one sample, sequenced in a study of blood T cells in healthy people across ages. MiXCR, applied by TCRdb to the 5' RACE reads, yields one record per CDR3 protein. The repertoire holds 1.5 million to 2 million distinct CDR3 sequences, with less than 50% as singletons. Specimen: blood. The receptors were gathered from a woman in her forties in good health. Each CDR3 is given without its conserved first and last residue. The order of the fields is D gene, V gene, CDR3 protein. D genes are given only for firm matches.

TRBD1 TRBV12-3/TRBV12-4 ASRATGGWEGLF
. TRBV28 ASSTGPDSEKLF
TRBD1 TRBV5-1 ASSPSGTGDQPQH
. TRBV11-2 ASSLGFGGANVLT
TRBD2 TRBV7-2 ASSLPTLAGEGNIQY
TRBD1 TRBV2 ASSPVRDSSSPLH
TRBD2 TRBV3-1 ASSQLSGKDTDTQY
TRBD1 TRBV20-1 SARGQGAGNYGYT
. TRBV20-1 SARGDTAVDNEQF
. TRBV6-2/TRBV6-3 ASRSGFRETQY
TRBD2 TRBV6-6 ASSLAGGPAITDTQY
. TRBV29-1 SVERGGRGSEEQY
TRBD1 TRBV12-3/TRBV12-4 ASSLLISQGTPQETQY
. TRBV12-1 ASSSKYVYGYT
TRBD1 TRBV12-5 ASGLALDRSNYGYT
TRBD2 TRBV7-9 ASSATSGGRSYNEQY
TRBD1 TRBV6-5 ASSRQGGVSEQF
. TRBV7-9 ASSLALGSTDTQY
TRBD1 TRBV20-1 SAPKWTGEGNYGYT
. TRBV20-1 SAQQARPQETQY
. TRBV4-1 ASGLAEQETQY
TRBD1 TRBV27 ASSLGGDRGYEQY
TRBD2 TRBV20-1 SARDAASGALNNEQF
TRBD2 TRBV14 ASSQTIAGGPTDTQY
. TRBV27 ASSPHPDRIYNEQF
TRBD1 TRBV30 AWSLGAGGSEQY
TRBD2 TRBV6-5 ASSYGGLGTPYEQY
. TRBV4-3 ASSQVLGQGLYNEQF
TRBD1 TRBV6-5 ASSSGQGLYSNQPQH
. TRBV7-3 ASSPNGGLNTEAF
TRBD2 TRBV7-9 VSSQPVSGVSYNEQF
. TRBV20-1 SAREPINYGYT
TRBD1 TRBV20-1 SARGDSSYEQY
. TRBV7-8 ASSPTRVSSYEQY
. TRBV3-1 AGWTVHTDTQY
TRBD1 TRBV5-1 ASSLAGTGLGSPLH
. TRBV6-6 ASNPNAGYEQY
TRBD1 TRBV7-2 ASSLRTGLAF
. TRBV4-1 ASSQGTGSHLPWY
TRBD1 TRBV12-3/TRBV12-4 ASSSLGQGGHLGELF
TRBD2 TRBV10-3 AIQTSGWNEQF
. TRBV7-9 ASSLYGEQF
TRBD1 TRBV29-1 SVARQGAWNEQF
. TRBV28 ASSGGLPVFSEQY
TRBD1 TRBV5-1 ASRQDGQGNTEAF
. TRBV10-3 AISEQRYGYT
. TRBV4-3 ASSQEGRDRYEKLF
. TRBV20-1 SAHRRENYGYT
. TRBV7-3 ASSPDGNTQY
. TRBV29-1 SLIRGVSSYNEQF
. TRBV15 ATSRAGAQF
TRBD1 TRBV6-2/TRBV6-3 ASSSPGQGQHYEQY
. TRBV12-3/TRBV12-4 ASRGWGEAF
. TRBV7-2 ASSFSLERRDTQY